The 13 T cell receptor beta chains given below trace back to one sample, sequenced in a study of breast tumors, draining lymph nodes, adjacent tissues. In TCRdb, the multiplex PCR reads were re-called with MiXCR into one record per CDR3 protein. Counted here are about 270,000 distinct CDR3 sequences, over 25% occurring once; the ten biggest clones make up 1.1%. Axillary draining lymph nodes of breast cancer patients supplied the node samples. The sample consisted of axillary lymph node tissue. The receptors were sampled from a female donor with breast cancer. Some clones in this sample may be carry-over from other donors' samples.

The chain couples TRBV9 to TRBJ2-1; D gene ambiguous. CDR3 length equals 15 residues. The germline V gene encodes CDR1 SGDLS and CDR2 YYNGEE. Deletions cut 0 bases from V and 0 bases from J, with 7 bases between. CDR3 bases: TGTGCCAGCAGCGTAGCTGGGGACTCCTACAATGAGCAGTTCTTC. As protein: CASSVAGDSYNEQFF.

CDR3 residues: CASSPTRDATYEQYF. CDR3 nucleotide sequence: TGTGCCAGCTCACCGACAAGGGACGCCACCTACGAGCAGTACTTC. The chain joins TRBV18 to TRBJ2-7; possibly TRBD1 or TRBD2 for D (5 bases each). Between the trimmed V and J ends, which lost 3 bases and 2 bases, there was a span of 14 bases. Germline lookup yields CDR1 KGHSH and CDR2 LQKENI. The CDR3 runs 15 residues.

V gene TRBV5-4 combines with J gene TRBJ2-1; D is perhaps TRBD2 (5 bases). This CDR3 is 15 amino acids long. Germline V gene sequence: CDR1 SGHNT, CDR2 YYREEE (reference sequence). Trimming pared 0 bases from V and 6 bases from J, leaving 13 bases between. CDR3 coding DNA: TGTGCCAGCAGCTTGGGAGCCCCCGGGATCAATGAGCAGTTCTTC. Translation: CASSLGAPGINEQFF. The whole variable domain, remainder taken from reference TRBV5-4 and TRBJ2-1, is ETGVTQSPTHLIKTRGQQVTLRCSSQSGHNTVSWYQQALGQGPQFIFQYYREEENGRGNFPPRFSGLQFPNYSSELNVNALELDDSALYLCASSLGAPGINEQFFGPGTRLTVL.

This clonotype was detected only a few times. Since a much larger clone is just one base distant, this may be a read error. The rearrangement joins TRBV13 to TRBJ2-5, with D hard to call. The CDR3 extends over 12 amino acids. V was shortened by 5 bases and J by 4 bases, with 8 bases between the two germline ends. CDR1 PRHDT and CDR2 FYEKMQ come from the germline V gene (reference sequence). For the CDR3, the DNA is TGTGCCAGCAGCGCCCGTGTAGAGACCCAGTACTTC. Translated: CASSARVETQYF.

In this sample, this clonotype turned up many times. J is TRBJ2-2 and V is TRBV9; D is possibly TRBD2 (5 bases). The germline V and J ends were trimmed by 7 bases and 8 bases, with 9 bases remaining between them. CDR3 length: 11 amino acids. The germline V gene encodes CDR1 SGDLS and CDR2 YYNGEE. The CDR3: CASEGVGELFF. In DNA form, the CDR3 reads TGTGCCAGCGAGGGTGTGGGGGAGCTGTTTTTT.

For this clonotype: A much larger clone differs by one base, so this may be a read error. V is TRBV19 and J is TRBJ2-7, with 8 bases that match TRBD2. The CDR3 consists of 16 residues. V shed 6 bases and J 0 bases; nucleotides not matched to a gene: 10. The germline gives CDR1 LNHDA, CDR2 SQIVND (reference sequence). The CDR3, as DNA: TGTGCCAGTAGAATGACGGGAGGGCTCGACTCCTACGAGCAGTACTTC. Encoded protein: CASRMTGGLDSYEQYF.

This clonotype was observed once. The chain uses TRBV11-2 and TRBJ2-5; 8 bases fit TRBD1. With V trimmed by 5 bases and J by 9 bases, 8 bases remained unmatched. Looked up from germline, CDR1 is SGHAT and CDR2 is FQNNGV. The CDR3 extends over 13 amino acids. The CDR3 nucleotides are TGTGCCAGCAGCGCCCCGGACAGGGAGGCCCAGTACTTC. It yields the protein CASSAPDREAQYF.

This clonotype was recorded many times. The rearrangement links TRBV19 to TRBJ1-4; tentative D call: TRBD1 (5 bases). This CDR3 has 15 amino acids. Trimming removed 9 bases from V and 7 bases from J, with 21 bases in between. Germline CDR1 LNHDA, CDR2 SQIVND (reference sequence). The CDR3 DNA reads TGTGCCAGCCTCGCCTCCGGGACTGTTGGTGAAAAACTGTTTTTT. Translated: CASLASGTVGEKLFF. The whole variable domain, remainder taken from reference TRBV19 and TRBJ1-4, is DGGITQSPKYLFRKEGQNVTLSCEQNLNHDAMYWYRQDPGQGLRLIYYSQIVNDFQKGDIAEGYSVSREKKESFPLTVTSAQKNPTAFYLCASLASGTVGEKLFFGSGTQLSVL.

This clonotype was seen many times. The CDR3 DNA reads as TGCAGTGCTTCGTTTGGGGGTGACTATGGCTACACCTTC. Translated: CSASFGGDYGYTF. The V and J genes are TRBV20-1 and TRBJ1-2; perhaps TRBD1 as D (5 bases). Germline V gives CDR1 DFQATT, CDR2 SNEGSKA (reference sequence). V gave up 5 bases and J gave up 3 bases, with 13 bases separating them. The CDR3 loop spans 13 amino acids.

The chain links TRBV5-5 to TRBJ2-3; TRBD2 matches at 12 bases. The ends lost 0 bases at V and 5 bases at J; junction bases unmatched: 19. The CDR3 has 21 amino acids. The germline gives CDR1 SGHKS, CDR2 YYEKEE (reference sequence). The chain's CDR3 is CASSLDLAEELAGGQGDTQYF. The CDR3 region has the DNA TGTGCCAGCAGCTTGGATCTTGCCGAGGAGCTAGCGGGAGGGCAGGGAGATACGCAGTATTTT.

V gene TRBV12-3 or TRBV12-4 combines with J gene TRBJ2-4; 11 nucleotides agree with TRBD2. The V and J ends lost 4 bases and 8 bases, in that order; junction bases with no gene match: 10. There are 16 residues in the CDR3. In nucleotides, the CDR3 is TGTGCCAGCAGTTCCCGACTAGCGGGAATAGTAGACATTCAGTACTTC. It codes for CASSSRLAGIVDIQYF.

This clonotype was seen repeatedly, ten times or more. The chain joins TRBV20-1 to TRBJ2-7, with 12 bases fitting TRBD2. Germline CDR1 and CDR2: DFQATT and SNEGSKA (reference sequence). This CDR3 has 17 residues. V lost 6 bases to trimming and J lost 3 bases; unmatched junction nucleotides: 15. The CDR3 nucleotides are TGCAGTGCGGGGCCGCTACACCGACTAGCGGGAGTCTACGAGCAGTACTTC. Protein sequence: CSAGPLHRLAGVYEQYF.

Of note for this clonotype: A much larger clone lies a single base off, so this may be a read error. The rearrangement joins TRBV5-1 to TRBJ2-5; D is unclear. This CDR3 spans 11 amino acids. CDR1 and CDR2 (germline): SGHRS, YFSETQ. Trimming left V 5 bases short and J 5 bases short, with 7 bases between. The CDR3 region is CASRTEETQYF. The CDR3 DNA sequence: TGCGCCAGCAGGACGGAGGAGACCCAGTACTTC. The variable domain in full, completed from reference TRBV5-1 and TRBJ2-5, reads KAGVTQTPRYLIKTRGQQVTLSCSPISGHRSVSWYQQTPGQGLQFLFEYFSETQRNKGNFPGRFSGRQFSNSRSEMNVSTLELGDSALYLCASRTEETQYFGPGTRLLVL.